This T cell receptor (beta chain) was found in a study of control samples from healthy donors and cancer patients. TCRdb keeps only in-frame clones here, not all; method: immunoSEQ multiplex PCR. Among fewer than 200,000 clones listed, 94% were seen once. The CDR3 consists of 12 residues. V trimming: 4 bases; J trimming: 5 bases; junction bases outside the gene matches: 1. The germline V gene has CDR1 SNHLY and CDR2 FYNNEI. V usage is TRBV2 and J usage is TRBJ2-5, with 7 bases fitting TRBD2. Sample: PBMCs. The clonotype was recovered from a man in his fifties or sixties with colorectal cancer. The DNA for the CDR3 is TGTGCCAGCAGTGGGGAGGGGGAGACCCAGTACTTC. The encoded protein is CASSGEGETQYF.